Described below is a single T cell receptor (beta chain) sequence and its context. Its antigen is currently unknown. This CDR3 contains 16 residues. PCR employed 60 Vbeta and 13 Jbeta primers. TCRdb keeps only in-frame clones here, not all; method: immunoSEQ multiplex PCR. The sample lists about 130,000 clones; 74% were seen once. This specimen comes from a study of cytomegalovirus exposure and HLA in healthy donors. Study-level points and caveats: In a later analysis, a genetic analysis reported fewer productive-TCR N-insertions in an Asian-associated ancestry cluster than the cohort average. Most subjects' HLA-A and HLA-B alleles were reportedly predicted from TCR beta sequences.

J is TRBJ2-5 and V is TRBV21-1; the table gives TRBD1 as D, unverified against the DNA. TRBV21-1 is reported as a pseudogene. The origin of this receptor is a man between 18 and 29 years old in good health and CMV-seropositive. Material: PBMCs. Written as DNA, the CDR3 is TGTGCCAGCCCGACGAAGGGGTGCGAAGGCGCTCGGACCCAGTACTTC. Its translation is CASPTKGCEGARTQYF.